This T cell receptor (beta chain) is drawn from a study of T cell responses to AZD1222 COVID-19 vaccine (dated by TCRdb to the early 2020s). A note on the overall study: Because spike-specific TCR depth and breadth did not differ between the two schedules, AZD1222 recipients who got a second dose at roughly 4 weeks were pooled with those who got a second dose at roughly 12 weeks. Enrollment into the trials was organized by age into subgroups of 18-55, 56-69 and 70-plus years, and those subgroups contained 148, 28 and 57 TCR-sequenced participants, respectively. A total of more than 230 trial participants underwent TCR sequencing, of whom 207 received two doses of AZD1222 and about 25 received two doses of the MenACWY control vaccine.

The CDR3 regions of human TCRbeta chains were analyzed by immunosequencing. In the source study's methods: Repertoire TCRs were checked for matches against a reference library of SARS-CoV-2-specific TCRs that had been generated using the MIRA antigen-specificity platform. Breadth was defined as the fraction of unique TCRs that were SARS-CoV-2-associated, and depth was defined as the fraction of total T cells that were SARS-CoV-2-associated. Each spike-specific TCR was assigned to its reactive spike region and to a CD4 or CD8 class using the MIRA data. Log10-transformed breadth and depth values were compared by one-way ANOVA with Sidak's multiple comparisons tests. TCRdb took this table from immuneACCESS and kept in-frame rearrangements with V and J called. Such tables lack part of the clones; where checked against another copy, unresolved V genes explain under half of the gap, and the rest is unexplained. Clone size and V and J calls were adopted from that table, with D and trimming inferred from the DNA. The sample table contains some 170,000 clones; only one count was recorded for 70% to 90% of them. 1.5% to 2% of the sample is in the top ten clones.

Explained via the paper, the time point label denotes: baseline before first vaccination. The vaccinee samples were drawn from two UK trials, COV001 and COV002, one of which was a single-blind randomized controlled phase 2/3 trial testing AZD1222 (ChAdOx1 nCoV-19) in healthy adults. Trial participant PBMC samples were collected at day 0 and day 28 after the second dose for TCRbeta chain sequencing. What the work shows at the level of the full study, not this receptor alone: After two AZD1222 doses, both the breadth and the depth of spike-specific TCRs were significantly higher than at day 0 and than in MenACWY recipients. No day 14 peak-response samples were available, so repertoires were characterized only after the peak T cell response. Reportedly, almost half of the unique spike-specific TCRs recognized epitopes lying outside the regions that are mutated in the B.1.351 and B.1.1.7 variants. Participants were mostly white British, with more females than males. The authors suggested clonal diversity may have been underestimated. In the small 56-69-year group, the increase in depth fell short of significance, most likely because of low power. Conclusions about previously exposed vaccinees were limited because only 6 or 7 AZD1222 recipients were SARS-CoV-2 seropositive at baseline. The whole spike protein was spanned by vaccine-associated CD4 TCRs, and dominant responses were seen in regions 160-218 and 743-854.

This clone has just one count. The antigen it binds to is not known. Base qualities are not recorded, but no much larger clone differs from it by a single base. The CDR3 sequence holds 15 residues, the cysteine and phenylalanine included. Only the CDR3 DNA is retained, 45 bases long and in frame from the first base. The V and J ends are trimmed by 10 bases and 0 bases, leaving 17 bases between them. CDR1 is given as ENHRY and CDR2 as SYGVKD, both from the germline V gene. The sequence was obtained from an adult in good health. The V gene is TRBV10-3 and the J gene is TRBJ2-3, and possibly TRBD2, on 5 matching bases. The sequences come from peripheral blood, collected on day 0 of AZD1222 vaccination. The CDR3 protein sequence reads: CATRLNSASTDTQYF. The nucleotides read TGTGCCACCCGGCTAAATAGCGCTAGCACAGATACGCAGTATTTT.